The TCR beta chain described here comes from a study of cytomegalovirus exposure and HLA in healthy donors. Broader study findings: The dataset shows that most TCR sequences were rare, while some public TCRs occurred in many donors. Clusters of TCRs from the first cohort tended to co-occur in the 120 validation repertoires (as a later analysis found). Confirmation in vitro established that three CMV-associated chains were specific for CMV antigens.

As to this clone: Its antigen is not known.

The study drew the donors from its approximately 120-subject validation cohort, separate from the 666-subject first cohort. Sequencing was performed with immunoSEQ multiplex PCR; in TCRdb, only in-frame clones are kept and a portion is missing. The sample consists of 300,000 or so clones, around 90% of them appearing once. Germline assignment: CDR1 MDHEN and CDR2 SYDVKM. This CDR3 region has 13 residues. Trimming took 2 bases from V and 6 from J, leaving 10 bases between them. Source material: PBMCs. The gene calls are TRBV28 and TRBJ1-1; D not certain. The clonotype originates from a young man in good health and CMV-seronegative. CDR3 DNA sequence: TGTGCCAGCAGTTTACGGTACGCCGCTGAAGCTTTCTTT. Residues: CASSLRYAAEAFF.